This T cell receptor (beta chain) was sequenced for a study of blood T cell repertoires in COVID-19. Study context: The study drew acute and convalescent COVID-19 samples from the United States, Italy and Spain. T cells, B-cell-depleted T cells, or PBMCs provided the cDNA or gDNA that served as material.

This clone was counted once. As processed by the authors: Reference gene primer amplification gave estimated nucleated cell counts. Produced via immunoSEQ multiplex PCR; TCRdb's table is partial and in-frame only. V and J calls and clone size follow that table, whereas D and trimming were derived from the DNA. The sample carries about 210,000 clones, about 85% recorded once. There are 15 residues in the CDR3. Germline CDR1 reads SNHLY; CDR2 reads FYNNEI. Trimming left V 5 bases short and J 2 bases short, with 13 bases between. This TCR came from a middle-aged man with acute or convalescent COVID-19. The source material was peripheral blood. This chain joins TRBV2 and TRBJ1-5, with D perhaps matching TRBD1 (6 bases). This chain's CDR3 is CASSPQGPGNQPQHF. As DNA, the CDR3 is TGTGCCAGCAGTCCTCAGGGGCCAGGCAATCAGCCCCAGCATTTT.